This entry lists 32 T cell receptor beta chains sequenced from one sample in a study of preoperative IRX-2 immunotherapy in early breast cancer. Here immunoSEQ multiplex PCR was the method, and the copy in TCRdb shows in-frame clones only, minus some. The sample has 34,000 or so clones, roughly four fifths seen once; the top ten hold around 2.3%. Indicated treatment: preoperative locoregional IRX-2 cytokine immunotherapy. The starting material was lymph node tissue, obtained from a patient treated with IRX-2 immunotherapy. Receptor source: a human donor with breast cancer.

This clone was seen just once. This chain joins TRBV29-1 and TRBJ2-7, with 8 nucleotides matching TRBD2. This CDR3 has 13 amino acids. Germline V gives CDR1 SQVTM, CDR2 ANQGSEA. Trimming at V came to 6 bases and at J to 2 bases, leaving 6 bases not matched to a gene. The CDR3 loop is CSVLSGTTYEQYF. CDR3 DNA: TGCAGCGTGCTTAGCGGGACGACCTACGAGCAGTACTTC.

The genes are TRBV5-8 and TRBJ1-1, with D perhaps TRBD1 (6 bases). The CDR3 runs to 13 residues. Looked up from germline, CDR1 is SGHTS and CDR2 is YDEGEE. The V end lost 4 bases, the J end lost 7 bases, and 14 bases lay between the germline ends. The chain's CDR3 is CASSQYRVGEAFF. The CDR3 DNA reads as TGTGCCAGCAGCCAATACAGGGTAGGTGAAGCTTTCTTT.

This clone appeared a few times. This chain connects TRBV19 to TRBJ1-4; D is perhaps TRBD1 (6 bases). Between the trimmed V and J ends, which lost 6 bases and 3 bases, there was a span of 11 bases. This CDR3 comprises 14 residues. In germline, CDR1 is LNHDA, CDR2 SQIVND (reference sequence). CDR3 in amino acids: CASSETGSNEKLFF. The CDR3 coding sequence is TGTGCCAGTAGCGAGACAGGTTCTAATGAAAAACTGTTTTTT.

The chain is built from TRBV14 and TRBJ2-2; no firm D call. This CDR3 region has 13 residues. Deletions cut 2 bases from V and 5 bases from J, with 6 bases between. Germline CDR1 is SGHDN and CDR2 is FVKESK. The CDR3 loop is CASSQYFTGELFF. The CDR3 DNA follows: TGTGCCAGCAGCCAATATTTTACCGGGGAGCTGTTTTTT.

CDR3 residues: CASSLRGEGYNEQFF. The CDR3 nucleotides are TGCGCCAGCAGCTTGCGCGGGGAGGGCTACAATGAGCAGTTCTTC. This chain connects TRBV5-1 to TRBJ2-1; 7 bases line up with TRBD2. V was pared by 1 base and J by 3 bases, with 4 bases of the junction left unmatched. CDR3 length equals 15 residues. In germline, CDR1 is SGHRS, CDR2 YFSETQ.

J is TRBJ1-2 and V is TRBV14; D is unresolved. The length of the CDR3 is 14 residues. The germline V gene encodes CDR1 SGHDN and CDR2 FVKESK. V lost 2 bases and J 6 bases, leaving 13 bases between the germline ends. Here the CDR3 reads CASSQFTASDGYTF. CDR3 bases: TGTGCCAGCAGCCAATTTACAGCCTCCGATGGCTACACCTTC.

This sequence joins TRBV6-8 and TRBJ2-7; no definite D call. Trimming left V 5 bases short and J 0 bases short, with 11 bases between. The germline gives CDR1 MNHGY, CDR2 SAAAGT. The CDR3 runs 14 residues. CDR3 protein: CASSVWRSSYEQYF. The DNA of the CDR3 is TGTGCCAGCAGTGTGTGGCGGAGCTCCTACGAGCAGTACTTC.

The chain joins TRBV19 to TRBJ2-3; D remains unclear. The length of the CDR3 is 16 residues. The V gene's germline CDR1 is LNHDA and CDR2 SQIVND (reference sequence). The germline V and J ends were trimmed by 7 bases and 0 bases, with 17 bases remaining between them. The CDR3 DNA reads TGTGCCAGTAAGCGTGACCCGTCGTTTAGCACAGATACGCAGTATTTT. It is translated as CASKRDPSFSTDTQYF.

The chain links TRBV28 to TRBJ2-3; 7 bases fit TRBD1. The V gene end was trimmed by 4 bases and the J gene end by 2 bases; junction bases not matched to a gene: 9. Germline V gene data show CDR1 as MDHEN and CDR2 as SYDVKM. This CDR3 is 16 amino acids long. The CDR3 coding sequence is TGTGCCAGCAGTTCCCGACAGGGACGACTCACAGATACGCAGTATTTT. It translates to CASSSRQGRLTDTQYF.

The chain links TRBV23-1 to TRBJ1-4, with TRBD1 matching 11 bases. Being an ORF, TRBV23-1 has a function that is uncertain. The V and J ends lost 0 bases and 6 bases, in that order; junction bases with no gene match: 12. The CDR3 is 19 amino acids. CDR3 in amino acids: CASSQSGGQGAGVDEKLFF. Written as DNA, the CDR3 is TGCGCCAGCAGTCAATCGGGCGGACAGGGGGCAGGGGTGGATGAAAAACTGTTTTTT.

The V and J genes are TRBV6-7 and TRBJ2-7; the match to TRBD2 covers 15 bases. TRBV6-7 is given ORF status, its function remaining uncertain. The CDR3 has 17 amino acids. Losses at the gene ends were 7 bases for V and 5 bases for J; bases not matched to a gene: 12. CDR3 coding DNA: TGTGCCAGCACCGACACGCCGGGACTAGCGGGAGGCCACGAGCAGTACTTC. It specifies CASTDTPGLAGGHEQYF.

The rearrangement links TRBV12-5 to TRBJ2-3; D might be TRBD2 (5 bases). The germline V gene has CDR1 LGHNT and CDR2 FRNRAP. With 6 bases removed from V and 4 bases from J, the gap between germline ends came to 14 bases. This CDR3 has 14 amino acids. As DNA, the CDR3 is TGTGCTAGTGGACTAGGTTCCGGGGCAGATACGCAGTATTTT. Its translation: CASGLGSGADTQYF. Using reference TRBV12-5 and TRBJ2-3 for the parts outside the CDR3, the full variable domain is DARVTQTPRHKVTEMGQEVTMRCQPILGHNTVFWYRQTMMQGLELLAYFRNRAPLDDSGMPKDRFSAEMPDATLATLKIQPSEPRDSAVYFCASGLGSGADTQYFGPGTRLTVL.

This chain connects TRBV6-8 to TRBJ1-3; no reliable D call. The germline V gene has CDR1 MNHGY and CDR2 SAAAGT. Trimming cost V 2 bases and J 0 bases, with 5 bases left between them. The CDR3 consists of 14 residues. CDR3 region: CASSYTTSGNTIYF. DNA of the CDR3: TGTGCCAGCAGTTACACGACCTCTGGAAACACCATATATTTT.

This clone was seen once. V and J are TRBV30 and TRBJ2-7; 8 positions match TRBD1. Trimming at V came to 7 bases and at J to 0 bases, leaving 8 bases not matched to a gene. The CDR3 consists of 14 residues. Germline CDR1 and CDR2: GTSNPN and SVGIG (reference sequence). The DNA for the CDR3 is TGTGCCTTCACAAGGGACAGGATCTCCTACGAGCAGTACTTC. This sequence encodes CAFTRDRISYEQYF.

The V gene is TRBV28, the J gene TRBJ1-1; no firm D call. The CDR3 loop spans 14 amino acids. Trimming pared 5 bases from V and 1 base from J, leaving 11 bases between. Germline assignment: CDR1 MDHEN and CDR2 SYDVKM. The CDR3 DNA is TGTGCCAGCAGTCTCCCCCCGGGGAACACTGAAGCTTTCTTT. Translation: CASSLPPGNTEAFF.

This clone was seen a handful of times. The CDR3 DNA sequence: TGTGCCTGGAGTGTATCTTGGGCAGGGAATGAAAAACTGTTTTTT. Protein: CAWSVSWAGNEKLFF. The V call is TRBV30, the J call TRBJ1-4; D is perhaps TRBD1 (5 bases). The CDR3 length is 15 residues. CDR1 is GTSNPN and CDR2 is SVGIG in the germline V gene (reference sequence). Trimming removed 0 bases at V and 5 bases at J, with 13 bases between. Together with reference TRBV30 and TRBJ1-4, the CDR3 gives the full variable domain: SQTIHQWPATLVQPVGSPLSLECTVEGTSNPNLYWYRQAAGRGLQLLFYSVGIGQISSEVPQNLSASRPQDRQFILSSKKLLLSDSGFYLCAWSVSWAGNEKLFFGSGTQLSVL.

This sequence joins TRBV6-8 and TRBJ1-2; 9 nucleotides align to TRBD1. Germline CDR1 is MNHGY and CDR2 is SAAAGT. Losses at the gene ends were 5 bases for V and 4 bases for J; bases not matched to a gene: 5. CDR3 length: 14 amino acids. This chain's CDR3 is CASSRTGEFYGYTF. CDR3 coding DNA: TGTGCCAGCAGTAGGACAGGGGAATTCTATGGCTACACCTTC.

This clone was found once. The rearrangement links TRBV6-8 to TRBJ2-1; 7 positions match TRBD1. Trimming at V came to 7 bases and at J to 6 bases, leaving 15 bases not matched to a gene. The V gene's germline CDR1 is MNHGY and CDR2 SAAAGT. The CDR3 has 16 amino acids. CDR3 region: CASTPTGTNQFNEQFF. CDR3 DNA sequence: TGTGCCAGCACCCCGACAGGGACCAACCAGTTCAATGAGCAGTTCTTC.

This clone was recorded a few times. V is TRBV15 and J is TRBJ2-5; the match to TRBD2 covers 7 bases. Unmatched junction bases numbered 7, after V lost 8 bases and J lost 1 base. The CDR3 runs to 14 residues. Germline CDR1 reads LNHNV; CDR2 reads YYDKDF (reference sequence). CDR3 amino acids: CATGGGLSQETQYF. In nucleotides, the CDR3 is TGTGCCACCGGGGGGGGACTATCCCAAGAGACCCAGTACTTC.

This clone appeared once. The V and J genes are TRBV8-2 and TRBJ1-3. TRBV8-2 is shown as a pseudogene. CDR3 size: 16 residues. The CDR3 DNA sequence: TGTGCCAGCAGTTCGTCAGCAACCCTATCTGGAAACACCATATATTTT. Encoded protein: CASSSSATLSGNTIYF.

This CDR3 is CATSRGVRFSNEQFF. CDR3 in DNA: TGTGCCACCAGCAGAGGCGTCCGGTTTTCCAATGAGCAGTTCTTC. V and J are TRBV15 and TRBJ2-1; D remains ambiguous. CDR1 LNHNV and CDR2 YYDKDF come from the germline V gene (reference sequence). The CDR3 length is 15 residues. V was cut by 1 base and J by 6 bases, with 13 bases left in between.

The CDR3 DNA follows: TGTGCCTGGAGTGTAAAGTTGACTAACCCTGCTGTGGATACGCAGTATTTT. Its protein is CAWSVKLTNPAVDTQYF. J is TRBJ2-3 and V is TRBV30; maybe TRBD2 (5 bases). Trimming took off 0 bases at V and 6 bases at J, with 22 bases between the two ends. The CDR3 spans 17 residues. Looked up from germline, CDR1 is GTSNPN and CDR2 is SVGIG (reference sequence).

The chain links TRBV6-8 to TRBJ2-7, with 7 nucleotides matching TRBD1. CDR1 and CDR2 (germline): MNHGY, SAAAGT. Germline trimming cut 7 bases from V and 2 bases from J; bases unmatched to any gene: 5. This CDR3 contains 13 residues. Here the CDR3 reads CASTGTATYEQYF. The DNA of the CDR3 is TGTGCCAGCACCGGGACAGCGACCTACGAGCAGTACTTC.

V gene TRBV11-3 combines with J gene TRBJ1-4; D remains unclear. This CDR3 has 15 amino acids. Trimming took off 5 bases at V and 8 bases at J, with 18 bases between the two ends. CDR1 and CDR2 (germline): SGHNT, YENEEA. Written as DNA, the CDR3 is TGTGCCAGCAGCCCCGCAGCCTTGGGAGGAGAAAAACTGTTTTTT. Translated, it gives CASSPAALGGEKLFF.

The CDR3: CASSFGGGTGVQGEQFF. Written as DNA, the CDR3 is TGTGCCAGCAGCTTCGGCGGAGGGACAGGGGTCCAGGGTGAGCAGTTCTTC. V is TRBV11-3 and J is TRBJ2-1, with 10 bases fitting TRBD1. Germline assignment: CDR1 SGHNT and CDR2 YENEEA. The CDR3 covers 17 residues. The V gene end was trimmed by 3 bases and the J gene end by 9 bases; junction bases not matched to a gene: 14.

The chain employs TRBV18 and TRBJ2-7, with D possibly matching TRBD1 (7 bases). The germline gives CDR1 KGHSH, CDR2 LQKENI. Between the trimmed V and J ends, which lost 8 bases and 5 bases, there was a span of 22 bases. This CDR3 has 15 residues. The CDR3 DNA reads TGTGCCAGCGCACGGGAGACAGGGTTAAGCAACGAGCAGTACTTC. Its translation is CASARETGLSNEQYF. Complete variable domain (other parts from reference TRBV18 and TRBJ2-7): NAGVMQNPRHLVRRRGQEARLRCSPMKGHSHVYWYRQLPEEGLKFMVYLQKENIIDESGMPKERFSAEFPKEGPSILRIQQVVRGDSAAYFCASARETGLSNEQYFGPGTRLTVT.

This clone was seen only once. The DNA of the CDR3 is TGTGCCAGTAGCAGGGTATTTAGCAATCAGCCCCAGCATTTT. It is translated as CASSRVFSNQPQHF. The genes are TRBV19 and TRBJ1-5; D perhaps matches TRBD1 (5 bases). V dropped 6 bases and J dropped 0 bases, with 9 bases sitting between them. The CDR3 runs to 14 residues. Germline V gives CDR1 LNHDA, CDR2 SQIVND (reference sequence).

J is TRBJ2-1 and V is TRBV6-8; unclear D gene. The V end was cut by 0 bases, the J end by 8 bases, with 5 bases between. The CDR3 runs 12 residues. Germline-derived CDR1 and CDR2 are MNHGY and SAAAGT. CDR3 residues: CASSYSRDEQFF. CDR3 DNA: TGTGCCAGCAGTTACTCGCGTGATGAGCAGTTCTTC.

The J gene is TRBJ2-1, the V gene TRBV19; possible D gene TRBD1, 5 bases. There are 15 residues in the CDR3. Germline V gives CDR1 LNHDA, CDR2 SQIVND (reference sequence). Between the trimmed V and J ends, which lost 8 bases and 3 bases, there was a span of 17 bases. The CDR3 DNA is TGTGCCAGTGTTCGTGGGGCCGGCTTCTACAATGAGCAGTTCTTC. Translating it yields CASVRGAGFYNEQFF.

This clone was seen a few times. The gene calls are TRBV28 and TRBJ2-2; D remains ambiguous. The length of the CDR3 is 12 residues. Germline V gene data show CDR1 as MDHEN and CDR2 as SYDVKM. V lost 3 bases, J lost 4 bases, and 3 bases lay in between. The CDR3 spells CASSFATGELFF. CDR3 sequence (DNA): TGTGCCAGCAGTTTCGCCACCGGGGAGCTGTTTTTT.

This clone occurred once. The DNA of the CDR3 is TGTGCCAGCAGTGAGGTGCAGGGAGGGGCTGTAAATGAGCAGTTCTTC. Encoded protein: CASSEVQGGAVNEQFF. The genes are TRBV6-8 and TRBJ2-1, with TRBD2 identical over 7 bases. J gave up 7 bases and V 5 bases, and 14 bases lay outside the gene matches. The CDR3 has 16 amino acids. Germline V lookup: CDR1 MNHGY, CDR2 SAAAGT.

The chain links TRBV11-3 to TRBJ2-1; D is undetermined. The germline gives CDR1 SGHNT, CDR2 YENEEA. The CDR3 is 15 residues long. V was pared by 5 bases and J by 4 bases, with 15 bases between. The CDR3, as DNA: TGTGCCAGCAGCCCTAGGGCCCTGAGGTACAATGAGCAGTTCTTC. This codes for CASSPRALRYNEQFF.